What follows describes a single T cell receptor beta chain. This sample is drawn from a study of blood T cell repertoires in COVID-19. Original analysis: Amplification of reference gene primers was used by the study to estimate nucleated cell counts. Sequencing used immunoSEQ multiplex PCR; TCRdb keeps in-frame clones, though not all of them. The DNA gave D and trimming, while V, J and clone size come from that table. The table shows 150,000 or so clones, with around 86% occurring only once. The CDR3 consists of 12 residues. Trimming cost V 5 bases and J 6 bases; bases outside gene matches: 2. Germline CDR1 KGHSH, CDR2 LQKENI.

Sequencing was carried out using peripheral blood. The gene calls are TRBV18 and TRBJ1-2; TRBD1 agrees at 8 bases. The receptor comes from a man aged 55 to 70 with COVID-19, enrolled during active disease. Here the CDR3 reads CASSGGQDGYTF. CDR3 nucleotide sequence: TGTGCCAGCTCAGGGGGACAGGATGGCTACACCTTC. Complete variable domain (other parts from reference TRBV18 and TRBJ1-2): NAGVMQNPRHLVRRRGQEARLRCSPMKGHSHVYWYRQLPEEGLKFMVYLQKENIIDESGMPKERFSAEFPKEGPSILRIQQVVRGDSAAYFCASSGGQDGYTFGSGTRLTVV.